This T cell receptor beta chain emerged from a study of T cell responses to AZD1222 COVID-19 vaccine. CDR3 size: 15 residues. The germline CDR1 and CDR2 sequences are SNHLY and FYNNEI. The V and J ends lost 2 bases and 0 bases respectively, with 7 bases between them. The method was immunoSEQ multiplex PCR; TCRdb's version includes in-frame clones alone and lacks a portion of them. Of 160,000 or so clones in the sample, roughly nine tenths are singletons; the top ten hold 2.6%. This TCR was recovered from an adult in good health. The specimen was peripheral blood, collected on day 0 of AZD1222 vaccination. The rearrangement uses TRBV2 and TRBJ1-4; tentatively, D is TRBD1 (6 bases). The CDR3 bases are TGTGCCAGCAGTGAACGGACAGCAACTAATGAAAAACTGTTTTTT. Translating gives CASSERTATNEKLFF.